The 20 T cell receptor beta chains below were found in one sample sequenced in a study of T cell changes during pregnancy in multiple sclerosis. Libraries were prepared by immunoSEQ multiplex PCR; TCRdb keeps only in-frame clonotypes and omits some of them. The sample consists of more than 70,000 clones, roughly 93% of them appearing once. The sample was peripheral blood, taken in the second trimester of pregnancy. Receptors were obtained from a female donor with multiple sclerosis, enrolled in a pregnancy study.

J is TRBJ1-1 and V is TRBV19, with a tentative D call TRBD1 (5 bases). This CDR3 comprises 12 residues. Germline V gives CDR1 LNHDA, CDR2 SQIVND (reference sequence). The V gene lost 3 bases and the J gene lost 8 bases, with 10 bases spanning the gap. In DNA form, the CDR3 reads TGTGCCAGTAGTATTATGTACAGGGAAGCTTTCTTT. It translates to CASSIMYREAFF.

J is TRBJ2-5 and V is TRBV5-1, with 8 bases that match TRBD2. The CDR3 runs 14 residues. Germline CDR1 and CDR2: SGHRS and YFSETQ. V was clipped by 7 bases and J by 5 bases; unmatched bases: 10. CDR3 region: CASRGGSKGETQYF. CDR3 bases: TGCGCCAGCCGGGGGGGGTCTAAAGGGGAGACCCAGTACTTC.

This chain links TRBV5-4 with TRBJ2-7; perhaps TRBD2 as D (5 bases). This CDR3 spans 12 amino acids. The V end was cut by 4 bases, the J end by 3 bases, with 8 bases between. Looked up from germline, CDR1 is SGHNT and CDR2 is YYREEE (reference sequence). CDR3 residues: CASSLGDYEQYF. CDR3 sequence (DNA): TGTGCCAGCAGCCTCGGGGACTACGAGCAGTACTTC.

The J gene is TRBJ2-1, the V gene TRBV2; 11 bases are shared with TRBD2. Germline lookup yields CDR1 SNHLY and CDR2 FYNNEI. This CDR3 spans 17 amino acids. The junction had 12 bases not matched to a gene; V was cut back by 8 bases and J by 3 bases. CDR3 in amino acids: CASFGSGGALGYNEQFF. The CDR3 bases are TGTGCCAGCTTTGGTAGCGGGGGGGCCTTGGGCTACAATGAGCAGTTCTTC.

The chain combines TRBV15 with TRBJ2-2, with D possibly being TRBD1 (5 bases). Trimming removed 1 base at V and 5 bases at J, with 11 bases between. In germline, CDR1 is LNHNV, CDR2 YYDKDF (reference sequence). CDR3 length equals 15 residues. CDR3 residues: CATSRGAGSTGELFF. The CDR3, as DNA: TGTGCCACCAGCAGAGGTGCAGGGTCTACCGGGGAGCTGTTTTTT.

The chain carries TRBV5-6 and TRBJ2-5; the match to TRBD1 covers 7 bases. J gave up 4 bases and V 4 bases, and 4 bases lay outside the gene matches. Germline CDR1 and CDR2: SGHDT and YYEEEE. This CDR3 is 13 amino acids long. CDR3 residues: CASSHDRVETQYF. For the CDR3, the DNA is TGTGCCAGCAGCCACGACAGGGTAGAGACCCAGTACTTC.

J is TRBJ1-5 and V is TRBV4-1; the match to TRBD1 covers 9 bases. The CDR3 extends over 13 amino acids. The germline CDR1 and CDR2 sequences are MGHRA and YSYEKL. V lost 4 bases, J lost 15 bases, and 10 bases stayed unmatched. The CDR3 sequence is CASSRIDGTGWHF. The CDR3 DNA reads TGCGCCAGCAGCCGTATCGACGGGACAGGGTGGCATTTT.

In regard to this clone: The sample carries other DNA sequences with the same CDR3. This rearrangement joins TRBV5-1 to TRBJ2-5; D ambiguous. V lost 0 bases to trimming and J lost 2 bases, with 5 bases between them. This CDR3 comprises 13 residues. CDR1 is SGHRS and CDR2 is YFSETQ in the germline V gene. CDR3 in DNA: TGCGCCAGCAGCTTGGACAGACAAGAGACCCAGTACTTC. Its protein product is CASSLDRQETQYF.

The V gene is TRBV7-9, the J gene TRBJ1-3; D is possibly TRBD1 (5 bases). Germline CDR1 SEHNR, CDR2 FQNEAQ (reference sequence). The CDR3 has 15 residues. Between the trimmed V and J ends, which lost 5 bases and 0 bases, there was a span of 11 bases. The CDR3 sequence: CASSNQGYSGNTIYF. The CDR3 DNA follows: TGTGCCAGCAGCAACCAGGGTTACTCTGGAAACACCATATATTTT.

The chain carries TRBV6-4 and TRBJ2-7; TRBD2 aligns across 11 bases. In germline, CDR1 is MRHNA, CDR2 SNTAGT. V dropped 3 bases and J dropped 4; count of bases not matched to a gene: 14. This CDR3 comprises 18 residues. CDR3 nucleotides: TGTGCCAGCAGTGAGTTAACTAGCGGGAGTGGGGGCTTATACGAGCAGTACTTC. Amino acids: CASSELTSGSGGLYEQYF.

The J gene is TRBJ2-1, the V gene TRBV4-1, with TRBD2 matching over 15 bases. The CDR3 spans 18 residues. Germline V gene data show CDR1 as MGHRA and CDR2 as YSYEKL. The trim removed 2 bases at V and 6 bases at J, leaving 8 bases unmatched. The DNA for the CDR3 is TGCGCCAGCAGCCAAATCGATTTGGGACTAGCGGGGGGCAATGAGCAGTTCTTC. Amino acid sequence: CASSQIDLGLAGGNEQFF.

This chain joins TRBV14 and TRBJ2-7; D perhaps matches TRBD1 (5 bases). Deletions cut 1 base from V and 4 bases from J, with 11 bases between. Germline loops: CDR1 SGHDN, CDR2 FVKESK. The CDR3 extends over 14 amino acids. As DNA, the CDR3 is TGTGCCAGCAGCCAAGGATCAGGGCTGTACGAGCAGTACTTC. Protein: CASSQGSGLYEQYF.

The chain carries TRBV9 and TRBJ2-2; 12 bases are a match to TRBD1. Germline CDR1 reads SGDLS; CDR2 reads YYNGEE. This CDR3 contains 16 residues. The V and J ends lost 4 bases and 2 bases, in that order; junction bases with no gene match: 3. The CDR3 spells CASSSGTGGNTGELFF. The CDR3 DNA sequence: TGTGCCAGCAGCAGTGGGACAGGGGGCAACACCGGGGAGCTGTTTTTT.

This chain links TRBV21-1 with TRBJ2-1; TRBD2 is the table's D call and was not checked against the DNA. TRBV21-1 is a recognized pseudogene. The CDR3 has 14 amino acids. In DNA form, the CDR3 reads TGTGCCAGCTCCTCAGGGACTCCCTACAATGAGCAGTTCTTC. It codes for CASSSGTPYNEQFF.

The V gene is TRBV10-3, the J gene TRBJ2-3; 12 positions agree with TRBD1. After removal of 4 bases from V and 3 bases from J, the junction contained 2 bases not matched to a gene. This CDR3 spans 15 amino acids. CDR1 and CDR2 (germline): ENHRY, SYGVKD. The CDR3 region is CAISGGQGATDTQYF. CDR3 sequence (DNA): TGTGCCATCAGTGGGGGACAGGGGGCAACAGATACGCAGTATTTT.

The rearrangement joins TRBV5-8 to TRBJ2-1; TRBD1 aligns across 8 bases. V trimming: 5 bases; J trimming: 5 bases; junction bases outside the gene matches: 9. Germline V gene lookup returns CDR1 SGHTS and CDR2 YDEGEE. The length of the CDR3 is 15 residues. DNA of the CDR3: TGTGCCAGCAGATGGGGGCAGGGGGCCGACAATGAGCAGTTCTTC. Translation: CASRWGQGADNEQFF.

The V and J genes are TRBV23-1 and TRBJ2-7, with 9 bases aligning to TRBD1. TRBV23-1 is annotated as an ORF whose role is uncertain. The CDR3 sequence is 16 residues long. V gave up 3 bases and J gave up 3 bases; unmatched junction bases: 9. This CDR3 is CASSQPGQGGSYEQYF. The CDR3 nucleotides are TGCGCCAGCAGTCAGCCGGGACAGGGAGGCAGCTACGAGCAGTACTTC.

V usage is TRBV30 and J usage is TRBJ2-3, with 8 bases lining up with TRBD1. CDR3 length: 14 residues. Germline CDR1 GTSNPN, CDR2 SVGIG (reference sequence). J gave up 4 bases and V 2 bases, and 5 bases lay outside the gene matches. CDR3 nucleotide sequence: TGTGCCTGGAGTACAGCGACAGGGGCAGATACGCAGTATTTT. It translates to CAWSTATGADTQYF.

This chain joins TRBV25-1 and TRBJ1-4; 8 bases agree with TRBD1. The germline gives CDR1 MGHDK, CDR2 SYGVNS. The CDR3 is 18 amino acids. Trimming at V came to 0 bases and at J to 6 bases, leaving 12 bases not matched to a gene. The CDR3 DNA follows: TGTGCCAGCAGTGAATATTTATCTACAGGGGGTGGGGATGAAAAACTGTTTTTT. This codes for CASSEYLSTGGGDEKLFF.

This clone was seen a single time. The chain links TRBV6-4 to TRBJ2-3; 11 bases align to TRBD1. Germline V gene sequence: CDR1 MRHNA, CDR2 SNTAGT. V was pared by 5 bases and J by 3 bases, with 7 bases of the junction left unmatched. This CDR3 region has 16 residues. In DNA, the CDR3 is TGTGCCAGCAGTACCCACGGGACAGGGGGAACAGATACGCAGTATTTT. Translating gives CASSTHGTGGTDTQYF.